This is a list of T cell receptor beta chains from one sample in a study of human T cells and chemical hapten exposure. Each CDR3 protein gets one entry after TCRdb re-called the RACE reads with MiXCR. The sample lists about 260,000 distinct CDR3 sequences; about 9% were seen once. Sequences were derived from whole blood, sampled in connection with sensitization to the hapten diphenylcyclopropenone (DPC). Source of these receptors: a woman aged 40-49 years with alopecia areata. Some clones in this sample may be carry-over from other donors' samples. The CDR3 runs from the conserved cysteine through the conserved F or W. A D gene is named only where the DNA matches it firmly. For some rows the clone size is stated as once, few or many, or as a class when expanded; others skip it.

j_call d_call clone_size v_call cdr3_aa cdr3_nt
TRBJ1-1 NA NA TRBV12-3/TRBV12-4 CASSPGHEAFF TGTGCCAGCAGCCCGGGTCATGAAGCTTTCTTT
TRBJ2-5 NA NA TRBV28 CASSYDRQETQYF TGTGCCAGCAGTTACGACAGACAAGAGACCCAGTACTTC
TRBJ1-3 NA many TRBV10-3 CAIRTTPSSGNTIYF TGTGCCATCAGAACCACCCCGAGCTCTGGAAACACCATATATTTT
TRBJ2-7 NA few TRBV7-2 CASSFSGIAYEQYF TGTGCCAGCAGCTTCAGTGGAATAGCCTACGAGCAGTACTTC
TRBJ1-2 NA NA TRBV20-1 CSAAPSGIQDTF TGCAGTGCGGCTCCGTCGGGGATTCAGGACACCTTC
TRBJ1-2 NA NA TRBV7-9 CASSLQANGYTF TGTGCCAGCAGCTTACAAGCGAATGGCTACACCTTC
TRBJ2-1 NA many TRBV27 CASSGGYNEQFF TGTGCCAGCAGTGGAGGTTACAATGAGCAGTTCTTC
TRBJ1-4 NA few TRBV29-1 CSVESYEKLFF TGCAGCGTTGAGTCTTACGAAAAACTGTTTTTT
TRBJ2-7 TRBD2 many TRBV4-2 CASSQVGRTSGSHEQYF TGTGCCAGCAGCCAAGTGGGACGGACTAGCGGGAGCCACGAGCAGTACTTC
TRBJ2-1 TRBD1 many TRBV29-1 CSVEEVAGQGLDEQFF TGCAGCGTTGAAGAGGTGGCGGGACAGGGATTAGATGAGCAGTTCTTC